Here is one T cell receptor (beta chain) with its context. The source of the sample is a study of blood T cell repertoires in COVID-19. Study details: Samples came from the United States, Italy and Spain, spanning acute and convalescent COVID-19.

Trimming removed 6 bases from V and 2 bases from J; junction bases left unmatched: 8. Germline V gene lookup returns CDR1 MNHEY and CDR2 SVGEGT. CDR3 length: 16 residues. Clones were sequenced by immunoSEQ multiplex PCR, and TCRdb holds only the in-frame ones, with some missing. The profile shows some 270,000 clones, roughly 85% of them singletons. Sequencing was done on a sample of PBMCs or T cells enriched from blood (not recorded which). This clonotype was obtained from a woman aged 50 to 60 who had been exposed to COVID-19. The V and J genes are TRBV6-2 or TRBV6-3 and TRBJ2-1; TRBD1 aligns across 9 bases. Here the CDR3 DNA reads TGTGCCAGCAGCCCTAGGACAGGGGTCCCCTACAATGAGCAGTTCTTC. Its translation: CASSPRTGVPYNEQFF.